The 17 T cell receptor beta chains below all came from one sample that was sequenced in a study of cytomegalovirus exposure and HLA in healthy donors. 60 Vbeta and 13 Jbeta primers were used in PCR. Measured with immunoSEQ multiplex PCR; TCRdb has only the in-frame clones, and not every one. Here the sample spans 250,000 or so clones, about 83% being singletons. Sample: PBMCs. The receptors were sampled from a human donor in good health.

V usage is TRBV19 and J usage is TRBJ2-5; no firm D call. Germline CDR1 is LNHDA and CDR2 is SQIVND (reference sequence). The CDR3 sequence is 13 residues long. Trimming took off 2 bases at V and 5 bases at J, with 9 bases between the two ends. Here the CDR3 DNA reads TGTGCCAGTAGTATACACGCGGTGGAGACCCAGTACTTC. Translating it yields CASSIHAVETQYF. Looking up the rest from reference TRBV19 and TRBJ2-5 gives the full variable domain: DGGITQSPKYLFRKEGQNVTLSCEQNLNHDAMYWYRQDPGQGLRLIYYSQIVNDFQKGDIAEGYSVSREKKESFPLTVTSAQKNPTAFYLCASSIHAVETQYFGPGTRLLVL.

The rearrangement uses TRBV7-8 and TRBJ1-4; TRBD1 is a possible D gene (5 bases). The ends were cut back, 6 bases at V and 8 bases at J, with 13 bases in the middle. Germline V gene data show CDR1 as SGHVS and CDR2 as FQNEAQ. The CDR3 loop spans 13 amino acids. The CDR3, as DNA: TGTGCCAGCAGTGGCAGGGTTCGGGAAAAACTGTTTTTT. Translating gives CASSGRVREKLFF.

This clone showed up just a few times. CDR3 DNA sequence: TGTGCCAGCTCAGCCCTCCTAGCGGGAGATAATGAGCAGTTCTTC. It codes for CASSALLAGDNEQFF. The genes are TRBV18 and TRBJ2-1; TRBD2 matches at 10 bases. The CDR3 covers 15 residues. Germline trimming cut 5 bases from V and 7 bases from J; bases unmatched to any gene: 8. Germline assignment: CDR1 KGHSH and CDR2 LQKENI.

The chain recombines TRBV6-5 with TRBJ1-2, with TRBD1 as a possible D gene (6 bases). Germline lookup yields CDR1 MNHEY and CDR2 SVGAGI. The CDR3 covers 14 residues. With 4 bases removed from V and 4 bases from J, the gap between germline ends came to 13 bases. The DNA for the CDR3 is TGTGCCAGCAGTTCCGCGGGGGCAGGCTATGGCTACACCTTC. Translation gives CASSSAGAGYGYTF.

The gene calls are TRBV27 and TRBJ2-5, with 9 bases aligning to TRBD2. This CDR3 contains 15 residues. CDR1 and CDR2 (germline): MNHEY, SMNVEV (reference sequence). The J segment lost 4 bases and the V segment lost 4 bases, leaving 7 bases of the junction unmatched. The CDR3 sequence is CASSWFSGSRETQYF. CDR3 nucleotides: TGTGCCAGCAGTTGGTTTAGCGGGAGTCGAGAGACCCAGTACTTC.

The rearrangement uses TRBV27 and TRBJ2-5, with 12 bases aligning to TRBD2. V dropped 5 bases and J dropped 3; count of bases not matched to a gene: 1. Germline CDR1 and CDR2: MNHEY and SMNVEV (reference sequence). The CDR3 extends over 14 amino acids. CDR3 residues: CASSPSGREETQYF. The CDR3 DNA reads TGTGCCAGCAGTCCTAGCGGGAGGGAAGAGACCCAGTACTTC.

The chain is built from TRBV4-2 and TRBJ2-3; D call uncertain. The CDR3 is made up of 12 amino acids. Germline V gene sequence: CDR1 LGHNA, CDR2 YNFKEQ. V was trimmed by 0 bases and J by 6 bases, leaving 4 bases between them. The CDR3 region is CASSQERDTQYF. As DNA, the CDR3 is TGTGCCAGCAGCCAAGAACGGGATACGCAGTATTTT.

The chain uses TRBV5-1 and TRBJ1-4; tentative D call: TRBD1 (6 bases). The germline V and J ends were trimmed by 4 bases and 8 bases, with 15 bases remaining between them. The CDR3 runs 14 residues. The germline gives CDR1 SGHRS, CDR2 YFSETQ. CDR3 nucleotides: TGCGCCAGCAGCCCCGGGGGGCTAGGGGAAAAACTGTTTTTT. Protein sequence: CASSPGGLGEKLFF.

V and J are TRBV29-1 and TRBJ2-1; 14 bases fit TRBD2. J gave up 8 bases and V 1 base, and 10 bases lay outside the gene matches. The CDR3 loop spans 17 amino acids. Germline values: CDR1 SQVTM, CDR2 ANQGSEA. DNA of the CDR3: TGCAGCGTTGAAGGGGTTAACGGGACTAGCGGGAGATATGAGCAGTTCTTC. Its protein is CSVEGVNGTSGRYEQFF.

This clone was seen only once. The rearrangement links TRBV9 to TRBJ2-3, with 7 bases aligning to TRBD2. After removal of 7 bases from V and 0 bases from J, the junction contained 8 bases not matched to a gene. Germline CDR1 is SGDLS and CDR2 is YYNGEE. The CDR3 has 15 residues. CDR3 in DNA: TGTGCCAGCGGGAGGGCCACCGCTAGCACAGATACGCAGTATTTT. Translated, it gives CASGRATASTDTQYF.

This chain uses TRBV6-5 with TRBJ1-2; 7 positions agree with TRBD1. The CDR3 runs 14 residues. Trimming took 4 bases from V and 6 from J; bases not matched to a gene: 8. CDR1 MNHEY and CDR2 SVGAGI come from the germline V gene. The CDR3 protein is CASSSGDRVDGYTF. CDR3 nucleotides: TGTGCCAGCAGTTCGGGCGACAGGGTGGATGGCTACACCTTC.

The chain recombines TRBV6-7 with TRBJ2-3; a weak D match, TRBD2 (6 bases). TRBV6-7 is sorted into the ORF group, with uncertain function. The CDR3 extends over 14 amino acids. V was trimmed by 6 bases and J by 0 bases, leaving 10 bases between them. CDR3 residues: CASSPGGSTDTQYF. CDR3 in DNA: TGTGCCAGCAGCCCTGGGGGGAGCACAGATACGCAGTATTTT.

This clone was seen once. The chain has TRBV7-2 and TRBJ2-6; TRBD1 matches 7 bases. The CDR3 extends over 15 amino acids. The junction had 3 bases not matched to a gene; V was cut back by 5 bases and J by 2 bases. Germline-derived CDR1 and CDR2 are SGHTA and FQGNSA. The CDR3 DNA reads as TGTGCCAGCAGCGCCCAGGGGGCTGGGGCCAACGTCCTGACTTTC. As protein: CASSAQGAGANVLTF.

V is TRBV27 and J is TRBJ2-7; 15 bases line up with TRBD2. With 5 bases clipped from V and 5 bases from J, the junction kept 13 bases outside the gene matches. In germline, CDR1 is MNHEY, CDR2 SMNVEV (reference sequence). The CDR3 is made up of 18 amino acids. In DNA, the CDR3 is TGTGCCAGCAGTCCCAATAGGACTAGCGGGAGGGCCATCCACGAGCAGTACTTC. It translates to CASSPNRTSGRAIHEQYF.

The V call is TRBV6-1, the J call TRBJ1-2; D gene ambiguous. The V and J ends lost 2 bases and 4 bases respectively, with 11 bases between them. The V gene's germline CDR1 is MNHNS and CDR2 SASEGT. The CDR3 has 14 amino acids. The CDR3 sequence is CASSESTVGYGYTF. DNA of the CDR3: TGTGCCAGCAGTGAAAGTACAGTAGGCTATGGCTACACCTTC.

This chain uses TRBV5-1 with TRBJ2-7, with D perhaps matching TRBD2 (5 bases). Trimming cost V 4 bases and J 3 bases, with 14 bases left between them. CDR1 is SGHRS, CDR2 YFSETQ, per germline. This CDR3 contains 14 residues. This CDR3 is CASSLGDADYEQYF. For the CDR3, the DNA is TGCGCCAGCAGCCTCGGGGATGCAGACTACGAGCAGTACTTC.

This clone was found once. The CDR3: CASSLAEQGRNIQYF. DNA for the CDR3: TGCGCCAGCAGCTTGGCTGAACAGGGGCGGAACATTCAGTACTTC. The chain links TRBV5-1 to TRBJ2-4, with 7 bases aligning to TRBD1. J was trimmed by 7 bases and V by 0 bases; bases with no gene match: 7. CDR1 and CDR2 from the germline V gene are SGHRS and YFSETQ. The CDR3 length is 15 residues. Variable domain in full (rest from reference TRBV5-1 and TRBJ2-4): KAGVTQTPRYLIKTRGQQVTLSCSPISGHRSVSWYQQTPGQGLQFLFEYFSETQRNKGNFPGRFSGRQFSNSRSEMNVSTLELGDSALYLCASSLAEQGRNIQYFGAGTRLSVL.